Sequencing of this TCR beta chain was carried out in a study of shared clonotypes between healthy human individuals. CD45RA+ naive and CD45RA-negative memory subsets were separated from CD4+ cells. The protocol was immunoSEQ multiplex PCR, while the TCRdb copy is restricted to in-frame clones and leaves out a portion. The table has about 1 million clones, around 76% seen once. The TCR was taken from a young man in good health. Sequencing input: memory CD4+ T cells sorted from blood. The subset denotes: CD45RA-negative fraction.

The CDR3 sequence is CASSVDLGGELFF. The CDR3 DNA is TGTGCCAGCAGCGTAGACCTTGGCGGGGAGCTGTTTTTT. V usage is TRBV9 and J usage is TRBJ2-2; D is undetermined. The germline gives CDR1 SGDLS, CDR2 YYNGEE. Trimming took 0 bases from V and 7 from J, leaving 7 bases between them. This CDR3 is 13 amino acids long.